The entry below describes one TCR beta chain. Its antigen is currently unknown. These data come from a study of cytomegalovirus exposure and HLA in healthy donors. This PCR relied on a set of 60 Vbeta primers and 13 Jbeta primers. Assay: immunoSEQ multiplex PCR; the TCRdb copy retains only in-frame clones and omits some. Of about 110,000 clones listed, 83% are singletons. The V gene lost 5 bases and the J gene lost 4 bases, with 11 bases spanning the gap. Germline-derived CDR1 and CDR2 are GTSNPN and SVGIG (reference sequence). The CDR3 is made up of 12 amino acids. Study-wide points: Within the data, a cluster of highly shared sequence variants was likely a sequencing artifact. In a later analysis, a genetic analysis reported fewer productive-TCR N-insertions in an Asian-associated ancestry cluster than the cohort average. TCR beta sequences reportedly predicted the HLA-A and HLA-B alleles of most subjects accurately. Productive status was seen about 90% or about 30% of the time for most TCR beta V segments in an earlier analysis.

The sequence was collected from a man between 18 and 29 years old in good health and CMV-seronegative. The J gene is TRBJ1-1, the V gene TRBV30, with D tentatively TRBD1 (5 bases). Sequencing input: PBMCs. The CDR3, as DNA: TGTGCCTGGTCAGGGTGGGGCACTGAAGCTTTCTTT. This encodes CAWSGWGTEAFF.